This TCR beta chain comes out of a study of brain T cells in children with intractable seizures. Time point: blood from clinic visit 5 months post-surgery; TSC patient then seizure free. Surgery cases with the highest brain T cell transcript signatures were chosen for sequencing. Germline CDR1 reads SGDLS; CDR2 reads YYNGEE. The CDR3 runs to 14 residues. V lost 0 bases, J lost 7 bases, and 11 bases lay in between. Measured with immunoSEQ multiplex PCR; TCRdb has only the in-frame clones, and not every one. The table has about 320,000 clones, about 93% seen once. The starting material was peripheral blood, obtained 4 to 5 months after surgery. The chain couples TRBV9 to TRBJ1-3; D is ambiguous. This clonotype originated in a boy less than two years old with tuberous sclerosis and intractable seizures. The CDR3 is CASSVAGARNTIYF. CDR3 sequence (DNA): TGTGCCAGCAGCGTAGCAGGCGCTCGGAACACCATATATTTT.